This TCR beta chain was captured in a study of post-analysis software for immune sequencing data. Overall study findings and caveats: Included in a set of roughly 5 TRBV segments more frequent in patients than controls were TRBV5-6, TRBV5-1 and TRBV20-1.

Germline V lookup: CDR1 SGDLS, CDR2 YYNGEE. The ends lost 1 base at V and 8 bases at J; junction bases unmatched: 6. CDR3 length: 15 amino acids. As concerns this clonotype: Its matching antigen is unknown.

Sequencing libraries made from TCR beta cDNA carried unique molecular identifiers. One entry per CDR3 protein results from TCRdb running MiXCR on the PCR reads. The sample records approximately 730,000 distinct CDR3 sequences, about 43% being singletons. The receptor's source is a girl aged 10 to 17 with multiple sclerosis. The sample was blood. The V call is TRBV9, the J call TRBJ1-6; 7 nucleotides match TRBD1. CDR3 loop: CASSVRGTEDSPLHF. The CDR3 DNA reads as TGTGCCAGCAGCGTAAGAGGGACAGAGGATTCACCCCTCCACTTT.